The 2 T cell receptor beta chains reported below all come from one sample, sequenced in a study of blood T cell repertoires in COVID-19. Clones were read by immunoSEQ multiplex PCR, and TCRdb kept only the in-frame ones, dropping some. The data show approximately 500,000 clones, about 89% seen once. Sequencing input: peripheral blood. The receptors here all came from a woman aged 45-59 years with COVID-19, enrolled during active disease.

The J gene is TRBJ2-6, the V gene TRBV5-6; TRBD1 might be the D (6 bases). V was shortened by 1 base and J by 1 base, with 6 bases between the two germline ends. CDR1 SGHDT and CDR2 YYEEEE come from the germline V gene. The CDR3 is 15 amino acids. CDR3 DNA sequence: TGTGCCAGCAGCTTGACAGGGTCTGGGGCCAACGTCCTGACTTTC. Protein product: CASSLTGSGANVLTF.

The genes are TRBV29-1 and TRBJ1-6, with 7 nucleotides matching TRBD1. Losses at the gene ends were 6 bases for V and 1 base for J; bases not matched to a gene: 9. Germline CDR1 reads SQVTM; CDR2 reads ANQGSEA. The CDR3 has 16 amino acids. The CDR3, as DNA: TGCAGCGTCCGCAGGGGGGCTGGATCCTATAATTCACCCCTCCACTTT. Translated, it gives CSVRRGAGSYNSPLHF.